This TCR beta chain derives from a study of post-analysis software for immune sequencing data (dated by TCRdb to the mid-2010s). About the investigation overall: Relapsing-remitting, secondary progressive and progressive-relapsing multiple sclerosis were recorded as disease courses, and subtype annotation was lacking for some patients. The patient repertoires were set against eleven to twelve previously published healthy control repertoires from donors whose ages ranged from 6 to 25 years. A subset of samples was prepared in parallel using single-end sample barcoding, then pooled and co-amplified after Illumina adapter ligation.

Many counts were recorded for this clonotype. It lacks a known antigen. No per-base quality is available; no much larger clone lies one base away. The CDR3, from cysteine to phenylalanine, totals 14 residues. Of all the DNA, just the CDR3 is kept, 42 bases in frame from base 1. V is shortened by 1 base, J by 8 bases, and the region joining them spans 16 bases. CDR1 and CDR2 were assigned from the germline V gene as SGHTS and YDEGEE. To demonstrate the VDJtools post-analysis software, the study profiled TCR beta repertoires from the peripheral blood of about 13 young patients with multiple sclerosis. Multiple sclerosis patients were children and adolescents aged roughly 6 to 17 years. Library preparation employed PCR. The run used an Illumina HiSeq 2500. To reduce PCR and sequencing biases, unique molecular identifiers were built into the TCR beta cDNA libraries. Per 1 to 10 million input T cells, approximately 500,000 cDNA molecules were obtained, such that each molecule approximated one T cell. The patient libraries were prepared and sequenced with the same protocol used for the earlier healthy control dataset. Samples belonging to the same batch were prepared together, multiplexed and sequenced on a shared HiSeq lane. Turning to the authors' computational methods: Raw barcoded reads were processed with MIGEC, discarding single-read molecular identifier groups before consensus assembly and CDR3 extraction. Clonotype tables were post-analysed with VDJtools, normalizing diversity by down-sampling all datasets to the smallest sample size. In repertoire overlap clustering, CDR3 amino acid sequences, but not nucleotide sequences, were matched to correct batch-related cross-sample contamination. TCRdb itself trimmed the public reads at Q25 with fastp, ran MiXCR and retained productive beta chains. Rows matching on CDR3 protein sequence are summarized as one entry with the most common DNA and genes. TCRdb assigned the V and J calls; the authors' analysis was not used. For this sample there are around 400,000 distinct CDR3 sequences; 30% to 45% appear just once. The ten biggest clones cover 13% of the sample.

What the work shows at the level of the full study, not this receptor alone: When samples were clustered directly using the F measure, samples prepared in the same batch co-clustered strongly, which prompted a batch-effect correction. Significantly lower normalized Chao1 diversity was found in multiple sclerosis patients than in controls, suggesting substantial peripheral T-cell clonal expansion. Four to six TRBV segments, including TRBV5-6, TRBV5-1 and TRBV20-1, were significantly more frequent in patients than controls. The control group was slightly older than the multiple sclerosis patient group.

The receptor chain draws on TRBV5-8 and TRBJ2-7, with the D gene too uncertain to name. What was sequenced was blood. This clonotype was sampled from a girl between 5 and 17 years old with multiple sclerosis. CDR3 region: CASSLNSNSLQQYF. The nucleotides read TGTGCCAGCAGCTTGAATAGCAACTCGCTTCAGCAGTACTTC. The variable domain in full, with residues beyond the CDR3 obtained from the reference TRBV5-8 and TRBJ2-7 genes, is EAGVTQSPTHLIKTRGQQATLRCSPISGHTSVYWYQQALGLGLQFLLWYDEGEERNRGNFPPRFSGRQFPNYSSELNVNALELEDSALYLCASSLNSNSLQQYFGPGTRLTVT.